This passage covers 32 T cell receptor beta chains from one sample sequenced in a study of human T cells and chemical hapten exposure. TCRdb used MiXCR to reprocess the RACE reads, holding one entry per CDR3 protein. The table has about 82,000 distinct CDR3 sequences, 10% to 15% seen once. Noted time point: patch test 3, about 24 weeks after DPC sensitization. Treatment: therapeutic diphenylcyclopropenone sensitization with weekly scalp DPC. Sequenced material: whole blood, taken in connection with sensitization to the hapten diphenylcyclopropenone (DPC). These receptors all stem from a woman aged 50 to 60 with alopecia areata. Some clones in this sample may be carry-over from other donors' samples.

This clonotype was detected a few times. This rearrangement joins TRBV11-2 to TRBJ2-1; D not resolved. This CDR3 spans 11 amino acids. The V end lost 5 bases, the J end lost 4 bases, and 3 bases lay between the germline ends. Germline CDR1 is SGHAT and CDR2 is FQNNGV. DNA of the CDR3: TGTGCCAGCAGCCCATACAATGAGCAGTTCTTC. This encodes CASSPYNEQFF.

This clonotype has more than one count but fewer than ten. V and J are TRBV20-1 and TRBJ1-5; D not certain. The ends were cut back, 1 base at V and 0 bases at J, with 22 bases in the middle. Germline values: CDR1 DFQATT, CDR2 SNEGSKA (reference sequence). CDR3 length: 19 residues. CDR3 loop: CSARVKGKSQKDSNQPQHF. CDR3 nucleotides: TGCAGTGCTAGAGTAAAAGGGAAGAGCCAGAAGGATAGCAATCAGCCCCAGCATTTT.

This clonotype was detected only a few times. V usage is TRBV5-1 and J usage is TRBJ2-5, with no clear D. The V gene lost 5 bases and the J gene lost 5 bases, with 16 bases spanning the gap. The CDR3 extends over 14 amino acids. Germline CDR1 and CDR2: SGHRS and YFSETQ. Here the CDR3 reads CASRESNVWETQYF. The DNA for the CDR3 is TGCGCCAGCAGGGAGAGCAACGTGTGGGAGACCCAGTACTTC.

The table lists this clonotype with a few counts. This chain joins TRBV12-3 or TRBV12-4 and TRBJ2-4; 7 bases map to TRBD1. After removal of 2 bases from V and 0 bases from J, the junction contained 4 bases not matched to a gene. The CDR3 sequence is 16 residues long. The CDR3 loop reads CASSLRGGLAKNIQYF. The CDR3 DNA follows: TGTGCCAGCAGTTTAAGAGGGGGCCTAGCCAAAAACATTCAGTACTTC.

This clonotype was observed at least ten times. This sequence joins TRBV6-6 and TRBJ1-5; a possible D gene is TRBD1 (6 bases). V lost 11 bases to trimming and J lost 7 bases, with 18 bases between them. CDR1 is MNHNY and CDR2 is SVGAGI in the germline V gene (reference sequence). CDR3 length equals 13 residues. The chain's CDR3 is CAGGWGSGQPQHF. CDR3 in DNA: TGTGCCGGGGGCTGGGGGTCAGGGCAGCCCCAGCATTTT.

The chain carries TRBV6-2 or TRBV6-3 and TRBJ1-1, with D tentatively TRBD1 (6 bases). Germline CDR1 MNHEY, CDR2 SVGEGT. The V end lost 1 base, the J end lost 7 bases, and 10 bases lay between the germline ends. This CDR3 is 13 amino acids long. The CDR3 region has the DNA TGTGCCAGCAGTTACTGGGACAAAGGTGAAGCTTTCTTT. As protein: CASSYWDKGEAFF.

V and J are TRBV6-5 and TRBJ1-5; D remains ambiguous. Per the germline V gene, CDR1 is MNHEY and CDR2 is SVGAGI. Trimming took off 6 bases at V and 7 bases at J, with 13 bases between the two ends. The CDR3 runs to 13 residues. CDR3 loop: CASSRIREQPQHF. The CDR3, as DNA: TGTGCCAGCAGCCGGATTAGAGAGCAGCCCCAGCATTTT.

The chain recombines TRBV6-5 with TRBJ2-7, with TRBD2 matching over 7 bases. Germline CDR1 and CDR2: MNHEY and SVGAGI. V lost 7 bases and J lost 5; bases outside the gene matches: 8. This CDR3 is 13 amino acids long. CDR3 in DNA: TGTGCCAGCACTTCCGGGGGGACCCACGAGCAGTACTTC. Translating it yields CASTSGGTHEQYF.

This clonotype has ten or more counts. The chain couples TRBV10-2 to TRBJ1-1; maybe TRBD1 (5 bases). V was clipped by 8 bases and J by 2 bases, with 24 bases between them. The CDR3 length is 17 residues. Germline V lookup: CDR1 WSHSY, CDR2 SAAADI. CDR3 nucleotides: TGCGCCAGCTCTCGAGCCGGGGCTCTTCAAACCAACACTGAAGCTTTCTTT. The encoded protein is CASSRAGALQTNTEAFF.

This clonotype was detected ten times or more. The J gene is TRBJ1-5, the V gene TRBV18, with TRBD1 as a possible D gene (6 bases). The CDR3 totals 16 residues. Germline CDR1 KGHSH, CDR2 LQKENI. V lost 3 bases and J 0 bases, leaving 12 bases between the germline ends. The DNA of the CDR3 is TGTGCCAGCTCACCGTCCGGGACAACTAGCAATCAGCCCCAGCATTTT. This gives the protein CASSPSGTTSNQPQHF.

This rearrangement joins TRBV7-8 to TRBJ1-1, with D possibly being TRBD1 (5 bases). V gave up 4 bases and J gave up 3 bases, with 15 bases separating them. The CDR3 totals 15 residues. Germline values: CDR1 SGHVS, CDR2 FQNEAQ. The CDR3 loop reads CASSYLRGLDTEAFF. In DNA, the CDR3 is TGTGCCAGCAGCTACCTCCGGGGGTTGGACACTGAAGCTTTCTTT. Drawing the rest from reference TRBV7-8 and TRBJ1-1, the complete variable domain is GAGVSQSPRYKVAKRGQDVALRCDPISGHVSLFWYQQALGQGPEFLTYFQNEAQLDKSGLPSDRFFAERPEGSVSTLKIQRTQQEDSAVYLCASSYLRGLDTEAFFGQGTRLTVV.

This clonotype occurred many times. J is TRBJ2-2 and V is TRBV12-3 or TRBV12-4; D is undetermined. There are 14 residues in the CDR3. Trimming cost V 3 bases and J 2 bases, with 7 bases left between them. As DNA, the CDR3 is TGTGCCAGCAGTTTTAGACACAACACCGGGGAGCTGTTTTTT. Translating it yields CASSFRHNTGELFF.

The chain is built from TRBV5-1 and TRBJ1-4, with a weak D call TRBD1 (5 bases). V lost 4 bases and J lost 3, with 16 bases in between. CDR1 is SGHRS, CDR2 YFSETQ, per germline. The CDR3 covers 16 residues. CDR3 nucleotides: TGCGCCAGCAGCAAAACGGCGACAGAAGCTAATGAAAAACTGTTTTTT. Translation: CASSKTATEANEKLFF. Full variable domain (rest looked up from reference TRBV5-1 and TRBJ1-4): KAGVTQTPRYLIKTRGQQVTLSCSPISGHRSVSWYQQTPGQGLQFLFEYFSETQRNKGNFPGRFSGRQFSNSRSEMNVSTLELGDSALYLCASSKTATEANEKLFFGSGTQLSVL.

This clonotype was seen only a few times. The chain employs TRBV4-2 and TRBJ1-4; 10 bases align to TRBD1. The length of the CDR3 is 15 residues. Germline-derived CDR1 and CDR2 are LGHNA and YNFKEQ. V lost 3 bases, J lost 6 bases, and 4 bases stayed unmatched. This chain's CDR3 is CASSHTGTGDEKLFF. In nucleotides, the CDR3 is TGTGCCAGCAGCCACACCGGGACAGGGGATGAAAAACTGTTTTTT.

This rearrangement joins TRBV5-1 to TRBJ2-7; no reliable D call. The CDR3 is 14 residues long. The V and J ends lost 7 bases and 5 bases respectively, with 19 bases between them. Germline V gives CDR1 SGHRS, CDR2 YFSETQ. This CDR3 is CASYRDLTTDEQYF. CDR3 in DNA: TGCGCCAGCTACCGAGACTTAACAACCGACGAGCAGTACTTC.

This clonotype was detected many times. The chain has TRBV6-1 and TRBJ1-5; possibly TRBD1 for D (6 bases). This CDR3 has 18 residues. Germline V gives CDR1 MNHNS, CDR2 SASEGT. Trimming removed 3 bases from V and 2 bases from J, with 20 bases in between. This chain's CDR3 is CASSDLSPFGGGNQPQHF. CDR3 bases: TGTGCCAGCAGTGATTTGAGTCCGTTTGGGGGCGGCAATCAGCCCCAGCATTTT.

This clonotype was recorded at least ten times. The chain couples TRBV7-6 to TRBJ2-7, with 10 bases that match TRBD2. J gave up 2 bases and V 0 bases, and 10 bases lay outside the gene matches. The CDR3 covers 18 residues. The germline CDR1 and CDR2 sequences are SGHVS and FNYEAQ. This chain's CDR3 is CASSLAWASGSFPYEQYF. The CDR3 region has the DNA TGTGCCAGCAGCTTAGCGTGGGCTAGCGGGAGTTTCCCCTACGAGCAGTACTTC.

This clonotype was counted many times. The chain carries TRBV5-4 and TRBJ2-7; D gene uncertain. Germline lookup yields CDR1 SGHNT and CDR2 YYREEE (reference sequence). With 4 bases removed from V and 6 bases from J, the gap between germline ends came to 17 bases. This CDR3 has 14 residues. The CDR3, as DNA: TGTGCCAGCAGCCCTGACGCTGGCCAGCGCGAGCAGTACTTC. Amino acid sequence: CASSPDAGQREQYF.

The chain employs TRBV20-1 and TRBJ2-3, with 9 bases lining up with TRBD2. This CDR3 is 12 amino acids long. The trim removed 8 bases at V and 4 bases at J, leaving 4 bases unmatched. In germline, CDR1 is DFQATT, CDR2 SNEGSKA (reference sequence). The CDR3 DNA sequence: TGCAGTCGAGCGGGGGGTCCAGATACGCAGTATTTT. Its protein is CSRAGGPDTQYF.

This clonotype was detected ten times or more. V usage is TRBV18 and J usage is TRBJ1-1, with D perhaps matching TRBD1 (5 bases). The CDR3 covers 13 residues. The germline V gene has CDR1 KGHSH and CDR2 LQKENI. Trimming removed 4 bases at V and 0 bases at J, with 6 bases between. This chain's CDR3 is CASSRQMNTEAFF. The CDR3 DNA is TGTGCCAGCTCACGACAGATGAACACTGAAGCTTTCTTT.

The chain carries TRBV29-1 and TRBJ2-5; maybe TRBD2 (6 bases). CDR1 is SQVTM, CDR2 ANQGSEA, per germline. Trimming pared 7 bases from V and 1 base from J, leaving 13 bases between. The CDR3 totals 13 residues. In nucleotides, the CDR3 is TGCAGCGCCGGGGACTCTACCCAAGAGACCCAGTACTTC. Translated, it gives CSAGDSTQETQYF.

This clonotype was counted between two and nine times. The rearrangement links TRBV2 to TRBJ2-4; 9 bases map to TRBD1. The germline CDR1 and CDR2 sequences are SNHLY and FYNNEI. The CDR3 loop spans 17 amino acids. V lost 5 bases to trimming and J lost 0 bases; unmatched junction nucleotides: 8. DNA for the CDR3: TGTGCCAGCAGTTACACAGGGGGCGGACTAGCCAAAAACATTCAGTACTTC. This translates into CASSYTGGGLAKNIQYF.

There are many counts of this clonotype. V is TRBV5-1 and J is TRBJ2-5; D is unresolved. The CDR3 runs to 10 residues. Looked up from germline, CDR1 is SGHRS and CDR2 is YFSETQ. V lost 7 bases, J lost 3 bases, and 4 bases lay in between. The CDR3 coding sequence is TGCGCCAGCGGAGAAGAGACCCAGTACTTC. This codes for CASGEETQYF.

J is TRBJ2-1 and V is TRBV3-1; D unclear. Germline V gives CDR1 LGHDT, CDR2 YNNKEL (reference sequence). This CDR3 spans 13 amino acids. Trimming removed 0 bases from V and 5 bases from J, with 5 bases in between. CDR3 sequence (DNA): TGTGCCAGCAGCCAAGACCTTAACAATGAGCAGTTCTTC. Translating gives CASSQDLNNEQFF.

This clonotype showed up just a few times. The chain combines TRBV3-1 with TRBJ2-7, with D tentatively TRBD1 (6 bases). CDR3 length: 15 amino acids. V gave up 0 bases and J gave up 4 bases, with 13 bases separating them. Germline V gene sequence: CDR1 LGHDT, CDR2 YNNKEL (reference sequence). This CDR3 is CASSQDAGRGYEQYF. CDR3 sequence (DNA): TGTGCCAGCAGCCAAGATGCGGGCAGGGGTTACGAGCAGTACTTC.

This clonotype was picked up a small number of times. Written as DNA, the CDR3 is TGCAGCCCAACCCAAGGGGCCGGGGGGAACGAGCAGTACTTC. Its protein is CSPTQGAGGNEQYF. The rearrangement uses TRBV20-1 and TRBJ2-7, with 7 bases lining up with TRBD2. The germline V gene has CDR1 DFQATT and CDR2 SNEGSKA (reference sequence). The CDR3 runs to 14 residues.

In DNA form, the CDR3 reads TGCAGCGTTGAGGGTCAGTTGAACACTGAAGCTTTCTTT. Translated: CSVEGQLNTEAFF. This chain joins TRBV29-1 and TRBJ1-1; no clear D. V was shortened by 3 bases and J by 0 bases, with 8 bases between the two germline ends. The germline V gene encodes CDR1 SQVTM and CDR2 ANQGSEA. This CDR3 is built from 13 residues.

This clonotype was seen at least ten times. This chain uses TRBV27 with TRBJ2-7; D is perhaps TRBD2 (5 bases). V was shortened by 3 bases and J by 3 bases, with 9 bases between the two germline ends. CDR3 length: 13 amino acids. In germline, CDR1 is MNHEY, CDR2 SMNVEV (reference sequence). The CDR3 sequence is CASSFTGSYEQYF. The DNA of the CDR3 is TGTGCCAGCAGTTTTACGGGGAGCTACGAGCAGTACTTC.

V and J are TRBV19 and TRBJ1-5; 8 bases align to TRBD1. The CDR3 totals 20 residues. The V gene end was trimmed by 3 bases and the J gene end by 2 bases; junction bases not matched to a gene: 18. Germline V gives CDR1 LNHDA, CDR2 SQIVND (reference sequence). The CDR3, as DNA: TGTGCCAGTAGTATCTGGCCCAGGGGGCGTCTTGGCCTGGGCAATCAGCCCCAGCATTTT. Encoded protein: CASSIWPRGRLGLGNQPQHF. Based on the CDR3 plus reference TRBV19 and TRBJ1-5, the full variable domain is DGGITQSPKYLFRKEGQNVTLSCEQNLNHDAMYWYRQDPGQGLRLIYYSQIVNDFQKGDIAEGYSVSREKKESFPLTVTSAQKNPTAFYLCASSIWPRGRLGLGNQPQHFGDGTRLSIL.

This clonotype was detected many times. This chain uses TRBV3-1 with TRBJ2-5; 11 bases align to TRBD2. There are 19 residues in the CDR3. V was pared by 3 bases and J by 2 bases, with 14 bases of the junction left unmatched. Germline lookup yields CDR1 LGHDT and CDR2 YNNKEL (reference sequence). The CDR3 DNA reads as TGTGCCAGCAGCCACCGAAAAAACCCGGGACTAGCGGAACAAGAGACCCAGTACTTC. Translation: CASSHRKNPGLAEQETQYF.

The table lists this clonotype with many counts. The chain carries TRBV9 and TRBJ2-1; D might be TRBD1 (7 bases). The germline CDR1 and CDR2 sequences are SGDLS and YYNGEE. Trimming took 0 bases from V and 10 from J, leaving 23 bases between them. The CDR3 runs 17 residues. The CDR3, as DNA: TGTGCCAGCAGCGTAGGGGAGACAGGGAGGCCGATAGTCGAGCAGTTCTTC. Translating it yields CASSVGETGRPIVEQFF.

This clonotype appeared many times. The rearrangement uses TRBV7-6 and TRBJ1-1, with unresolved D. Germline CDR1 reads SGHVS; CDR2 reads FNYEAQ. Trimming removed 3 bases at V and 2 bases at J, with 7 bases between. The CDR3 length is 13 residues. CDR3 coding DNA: TGTGCCAGCAGCTTCTCCGCCAACACTGAAGCTTTCTTT. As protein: CASSFSANTEAFF. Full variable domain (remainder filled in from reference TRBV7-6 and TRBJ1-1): GAGVSQSPRYKVTKRGQDVALRCDPISGHVSLYWYRQALGQGPEFLTYFNYEAQQDKSGLPNDRFSAERPEGSISTLTIQRTEQRDSAMYRCASSFSANTEAFFGQGTRLTVV.